The 20 T cell receptor beta chains below were found in one sample sequenced in a study of OX40 agonist ivuxolimab in advanced cancers. The assay was immunoSEQ multiplex PCR, and TCRdb's table has in-frame clones only and misses some. Of tens of thousands of clones listed, around four fifths are singletons. Sequences were derived from CD4+ or CD8+ T cells sorted from blood, sampled in a trial of the OX40 agonist ivuxolimab. Receptors originate from an adult with an advanced solid tumor such as melanoma, head and neck, liver or kidney cancer.

The rearrangement uses TRBV4-1 and TRBJ1-5; D is unclear. Germline loops: CDR1 MGHRA, CDR2 YSYEKL. The V end was cut by 1 base, the J end by 2 bases, with 12 bases between. The CDR3 extends over 16 amino acids. This CDR3 reads CASSQVGIWGNQPQHF. DNA of the CDR3: TGCGCCAGCAGCCAAGTAGGGATCTGGGGCAATCAGCCCCAGCATTTT.

The chain joins TRBV27 to TRBJ2-3, with 7 bases matching TRBD2. There are 16 residues in the CDR3. The germline V gene encodes CDR1 MNHEY and CDR2 SMNVEV (reference sequence). V trimming: 6 bases; J trimming: 0 bases; junction bases outside the gene matches: 9. This CDR3 reads CASRSGTIRSTDTQYF. CDR3 in DNA: TGTGCCAGCAGGTCCGGGACTATCCGTAGCACAGATACGCAGTATTTT.

The chain joins TRBV19 to TRBJ1-5; D is perhaps TRBD1 (5 bases). CDR1 LNHDA and CDR2 SQIVND come from the germline V gene (reference sequence). V lost 1 base to trimming and J lost 3 bases, with 10 bases between them. The CDR3 length is 15 residues. CDR3 in DNA: TGTGCCAGTAGTATAGGTACAGGTCCCAATCAGCCCCAGCATTTT. It yields the protein CASSIGTGPNQPQHF. The full variable domain, its missing parts supplied by reference TRBV19 and TRBJ1-5, is DGGITQSPKYLFRKEGQNVTLSCEQNLNHDAMYWYRQDPGQGLRLIYYSQIVNDFQKGDIAEGYSVSREKKESFPLTVTSAQKNPTAFYLCASSIGTGPNQPQHFGDGTRLSIL.

V and J are TRBV21-1 and TRBJ1-1; the table's D call, TRBD1, has no DNA check behind it. TRBV21-1 is annotated as a pseudogene. The CDR3 runs to 16 residues. The CDR3 coding sequence is TGTGCCAGCAGCGAACAGGGTGGGGTTGGGAACACTGAAGCTTTCTTT. It yields the protein CASSEQGGVGNTEAFF.

This clone was counted a single time. The chain uses TRBV9 and TRBJ2-3, with TRBD2 as a possible D gene (6 bases). Germline loops: CDR1 SGDLS, CDR2 YYNGEE. The CDR3 has 19 residues. The ends were cut back, 0 bases at V and 0 bases at J, with 20 bases in the middle. CDR3 region: CASSVELRGSGGSTDTQYF. CDR3 DNA sequence: TGTGCCAGCAGCGTAGAGTTAAGGGGTAGCGGTGGGAGCACAGATACGCAGTATTTT.

The rearrangement uses TRBV6-5 and TRBJ1-5, with D hard to call. V lost 11 bases to trimming and J lost 2 bases, with 13 bases between them. The germline CDR1 and CDR2 sequences are MNHEY and SVGAGI. The CDR3 contains 13 residues. CDR3 nucleotide sequence: TGTGCCGCCGACCCTGGGGGCAATCAGCCCCAGCATTTT. Residues: CAADPGGNQPQHF.

The chain joins TRBV9 to TRBJ2-7, with TRBD2 matching 7 bases. CDR3 length: 15 residues. The V segment lost 0 bases and the J segment 6 bases; nucleotides outside the gene matches: 9. Germline V gene sequence: CDR1 SGDLS, CDR2 YYNGEE. The chain's CDR3 is CASSVVGSPGGEQYF. DNA of the CDR3: TGTGCCAGCAGCGTAGTAGGGAGCCCGGGGGGCGAGCAGTACTTC.

The chain couples TRBV6-5 to TRBJ1-1, with D possibly TRBD1 on 5 matching bases. This CDR3 region has 14 residues. In germline, CDR1 is MNHEY, CDR2 SVGAGI. The V end was cut by 6 bases, the J end by 5 bases, with 16 bases between. The CDR3 DNA is TGTGCCAGCAGCCCGATACTTGGGGGGACTGAAGCTTTCTTT. It codes for CASSPILGGTEAFF.

The V and J genes are TRBV11-2 and TRBJ2-2; 12 nucleotides line up with TRBD2. The CDR3 sequence is 18 residues long. Germline V gene lookup returns CDR1 SGHAT and CDR2 FQNNGV. The V gene end was trimmed by 5 bases and the J gene end by 4 bases; junction bases not matched to a gene: 11. The CDR3 sequence: CASSIGLAGPRGTGELFF. CDR3 DNA: TGTGCCAGCAGCATTGGACTAGCGGGGCCCCGGGGCACCGGGGAGCTGTTTTTT.

Only a few counts were recorded for this clone. This chain links TRBV9 with TRBJ1-5; D call uncertain. Trimming took 4 bases from V and 0 from J, leaving 5 bases between them. In germline, CDR1 is SGDLS, CDR2 YYNGEE. This CDR3 is built from 13 residues. This CDR3 reads CASSKNSNQPQHF. CDR3 nucleotides: TGTGCCAGCAGCAAAAATAGCAATCAGCCCCAGCATTTT.

V and J are TRBV6-5 and TRBJ2-7; possible D gene TRBD1, 6 bases. Trimming took 5 bases from V and 3 from J, leaving 14 bases between them. This CDR3 is built from 14 residues. Germline CDR1 is MNHEY and CDR2 is SVGAGI. CDR3: CASSSGGRGYEQYF. CDR3 DNA: TGTGCCAGCAGTAGTGGGGGCAGGGGCTACGAGCAGTACTTC.

The gene calls are TRBV25-1 and TRBJ1-1; 7 bases are a match to TRBD1. J gave up 6 bases and V 7 bases, and 8 bases lay outside the gene matches. Germline V gene lookup returns CDR1 MGHDK and CDR2 SYGVNS. The CDR3 totals 13 residues. The CDR3 spells CASIGTVSPEAFF. The CDR3 DNA sequence: TGTGCCAGCATCGGGACAGTTTCCCCTGAAGCTTTCTTT.

V gene TRBV19 combines with J gene TRBJ2-1; D remains ambiguous. The CDR3 is made up of 12 amino acids. In germline, CDR1 is LNHDA, CDR2 SQIVND (reference sequence). The germline V and J ends were trimmed by 1 base and 5 bases, with 3 bases remaining between them. CDR3: CASSIVDNEQFF. The CDR3, as DNA: TGTGCCAGTAGTATAGTAGACAATGAGCAGTTCTTC. Filled out from reference TRBV19 and TRBJ2-1, the complete variable domain reads DGGITQSPKYLFRKEGQNVTLSCEQNLNHDAMYWYRQDPGQGLRLIYYSQIVNDFQKGDIAEGYSVSREKKESFPLTVTSAQKNPTAFYLCASSIVDNEQFFGPGTRLTVL.

The chain employs TRBV5-4 and TRBJ1-2; 8 bases are a match to TRBD1. Germline trimming cut 6 bases from V and 8 bases from J; bases unmatched to any gene: 12. Germline CDR1 reads SGHNT; CDR2 reads YYREEE (reference sequence). CDR3 length: 14 amino acids. The DNA for the CDR3 is TGTGCCAGCACCGGCGGACAGGGCCTAAGGGGCTACACCTTC. It encodes CASTGGQGLRGYTF.

The chain carries TRBV6-1 and TRBJ2-7, with TRBD1 identical over 11 bases. J lost 4 bases, V lost 1 base, and 12 bases had no gene match. Germline CDR1 reads MNHNS; CDR2 reads SASEGT. The CDR3 length is 18 residues. DNA of the CDR3: TGTGCCAGCAGTGAAGAGCTGGGGGGGACAGGGGGTTTATACGAGCAGTACTTC. Its protein is CASSEELGGTGGLYEQYF.

V gene TRBV15 combines with J gene TRBJ1-6; D ambiguous. V was cut by 1 base and J by 8 bases, with 6 bases left in between. The CDR3 is made up of 13 amino acids. Germline V lookup: CDR1 LNHNV, CDR2 YYDKDF (reference sequence). The CDR3 DNA reads TGTGCCACCAGCAGAGTTTCTGATTCACCCCTCCACTTT. Protein sequence: CATSRVSDSPLHF.

J is TRBJ1-2 and V is TRBV29-1; unclear D gene. V was shortened by 0 bases and J by 13 bases, with 12 bases between the two germline ends. The CDR3 covers 11 residues. Germline CDR1 and CDR2: SQVTM and ANQGSEA. The CDR3 loop is CSVEDSLMATF. The CDR3 nucleotides read TGCAGCGTTGAAGATAGTCTAATGGCCACCTTC.

CDR3 loop: CASIRDRGGLGANVLTF. The CDR3 DNA reads TGTGCCAGCATCCGGGACAGGGGCGGTTTGGGGGCCAACGTCCTGACTTTC. The rearrangement joins TRBV5-5 to TRBJ2-6, with TRBD1 identical over 10 bases. Unmatched junction bases numbered 10, after V lost 6 bases and J lost 4 bases. CDR3 length: 17 amino acids. CDR1 and CDR2 from the germline V gene are SGHKS and YYEKEE (reference sequence).

The chain has TRBV9 and TRBJ1-3, with D possibly being TRBD1 (5 bases). V lost 3 bases to trimming and J lost 1 base, with 11 bases between them. Germline V gene lookup returns CDR1 SGDLS and CDR2 YYNGEE. The CDR3 sequence is 15 residues long. The CDR3 bases are TGTGCCAGCAGCGCGGGGGTCGGGTCTGGAAACACCATATATTTT. It specifies CASSAGVGSGNTIYF.

This clone was counted between two and nine times. The chain recombines TRBV18 with TRBJ2-3; 10 positions match TRBD1. CDR1 is KGHSH and CDR2 is LQKENI in the germline V gene. Trimming at V came to 6 bases and at J to 0 bases, leaving 3 bases not matched to a gene. CDR3 size: 15 residues. In DNA form, the CDR3 reads TGTGCCAGCTCGGGGACAGGGGCTAGCACAGATACGCAGTATTTT. Translation: CASSGTGASTDTQYF. Full variable domain (missing parts from reference TRBV18 and TRBJ2-3): NAGVMQNPRHLVRRRGQEARLRCSPMKGHSHVYWYRQLPEEGLKFMVYLQKENIIDESGMPKERFSAEFPKEGPSILRIQQVVRGDSAAYFCASSGTGASTDTQYFGPGTRLTVL.